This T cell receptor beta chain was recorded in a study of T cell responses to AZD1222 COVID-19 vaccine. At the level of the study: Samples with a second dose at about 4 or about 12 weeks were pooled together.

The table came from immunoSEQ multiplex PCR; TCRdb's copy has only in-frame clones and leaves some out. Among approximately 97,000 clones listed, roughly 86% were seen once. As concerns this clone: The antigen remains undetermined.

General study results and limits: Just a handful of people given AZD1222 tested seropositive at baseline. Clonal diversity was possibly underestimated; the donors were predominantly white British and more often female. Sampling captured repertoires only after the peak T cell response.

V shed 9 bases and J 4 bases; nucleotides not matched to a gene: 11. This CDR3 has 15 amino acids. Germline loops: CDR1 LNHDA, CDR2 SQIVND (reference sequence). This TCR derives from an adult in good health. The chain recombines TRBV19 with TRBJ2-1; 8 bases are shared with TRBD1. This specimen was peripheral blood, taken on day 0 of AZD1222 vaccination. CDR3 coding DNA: TGTGCCAGCCAGGGGGCAGGGGGCGCTTACAATGAGCAGTTCTTC. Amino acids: CASQGAGGAYNEQFF.